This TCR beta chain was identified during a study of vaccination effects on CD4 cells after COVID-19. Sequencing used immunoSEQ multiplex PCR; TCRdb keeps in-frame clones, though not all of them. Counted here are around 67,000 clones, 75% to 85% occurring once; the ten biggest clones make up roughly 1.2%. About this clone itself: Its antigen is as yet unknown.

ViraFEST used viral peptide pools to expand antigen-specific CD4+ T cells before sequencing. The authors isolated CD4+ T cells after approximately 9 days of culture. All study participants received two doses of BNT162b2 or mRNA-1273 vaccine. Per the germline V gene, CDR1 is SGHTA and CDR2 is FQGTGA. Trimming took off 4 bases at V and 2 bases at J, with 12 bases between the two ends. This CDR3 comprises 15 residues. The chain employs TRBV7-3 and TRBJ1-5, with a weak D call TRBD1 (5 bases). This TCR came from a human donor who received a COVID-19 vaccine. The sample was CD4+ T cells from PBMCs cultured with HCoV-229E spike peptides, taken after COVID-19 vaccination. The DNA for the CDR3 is TGTGCCAGCAGCTCGGGGGTGTTTCGCAATCAGCCCCAGCATTTT. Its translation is CASSSGVFRNQPQHF.